One and the same sample provided the 8 T cell receptor beta chains below, sequenced in a study of identifying expanded T cells in peripheral blood. The table came from immunoSEQ multiplex PCR; TCRdb's copy has only in-frame clones and leaves some out. The sample consists of about 98,000 clones, about 91% of them appearing once. Sequencing used blood. The source is a person aged 18 to 75 in good health.

This rearrangement joins TRBV28 to TRBJ2-5; a possible D gene is TRBD1 (6 bases). Trimming removed 3 bases from V and 5 bases from J, with 16 bases in between. This CDR3 region has 15 residues. Germline V gives CDR1 MDHEN, CDR2 SYDVKM. Here the CDR3 DNA reads TGTGCCAGCAGTTTTCTTTTCAGGGGACGGGAGACCCAGTACTTC. Protein sequence: CASSFLFRGRETQYF.

This chain connects TRBV4-3 to TRBJ1-1; D gene unclear. Germline values: CDR1 LGHNA, CDR2 YSLEER. The length of the CDR3 is 14 residues. Trimming shortened V by 4 bases and J by 2 bases, and 11 bases separated the two germline ends. As DNA, the CDR3 is TGCGCCAGCAGCCGTCGTGAGAAAAACACTGAAGCTTTCTTT. Encoded protein: CASSRREKNTEAFF.

The V call is TRBV28, the J call TRBJ1-2; 9 nucleotides agree with TRBD1. The CDR3 length is 14 residues. CDR1 is MDHEN and CDR2 is SYDVKM in the germline V gene. The V segment lost 6 bases and the J segment 6 bases; nucleotides outside the gene matches: 8. In DNA, the CDR3 is TGTGCCAGCAGACGTACAGGGGGCTATGATGGCTACACCTTC. Amino acids: CASRRTGGYDGYTF.

The rearrangement uses TRBV15 and TRBJ1-6; D not certain. The ends were cut back, 4 bases at V and 9 bases at J, with 13 bases in the middle. CDR1 and CDR2 from the germline V gene are LNHNV and YYDKDF (reference sequence). The CDR3 spans 14 residues. CDR3 in amino acids: CATSTGLVGSPLHF. The CDR3, as DNA: TGTGCCACCAGCACCGGGCTCGTGGGTTCACCCCTCCACTTT. Filled out from reference TRBV15 and TRBJ1-6, the complete variable domain reads DAMVIQNPRYQVTQFGKPVTLSCSQTLNHNVMYWYQQKSSQAPKLLFHYYDKDFNNEADTPDNFQSRRPNTSFCFLDIRSPGLGDTAMYLCATSTGLVGSPLHFGNGTRLTVT.

This chain links TRBV19 with TRBJ2-2; 7 positions agree with TRBD2. V trimming: 6 bases; J trimming: 6 bases; junction bases outside the gene matches: 19. Germline-derived CDR1 and CDR2 are LNHDA and SQIVND (reference sequence). This CDR3 is 18 amino acids long. The CDR3: CASRVPNLADKTAGELFF. In DNA, the CDR3 is TGTGCCAGTAGGGTCCCAAATCTAGCGGATAAGACGGCCGGGGAGCTGTTTTTT.

This chain connects TRBV28 to TRBJ2-2; D is possibly TRBD1 (6 bases). Germline V gene sequence: CDR1 MDHEN, CDR2 SYDVKM. The CDR3 totals 14 residues. V gave up 5 bases and J gave up 3 bases, with 10 bases separating them. CDR3 sequence reads: CASSPYRDTGELFF. The CDR3 nucleotides are TGTGCCAGCAGTCCTTACAGGGACACCGGGGAGCTGTTTTTT.

The chain recombines TRBV9 with TRBJ2-1, with D tentatively TRBD1 (5 bases). Trimming removed 2 bases at V and 0 bases at J, with 9 bases between. Germline V gene sequence: CDR1 SGDLS, CDR2 YYNGEE. The CDR3 consists of 15 residues. The CDR3 sequence: CASSVRASSYNEQFF. The CDR3 coding sequence is TGTGCCAGCAGCGTCAGGGCGAGCTCCTACAATGAGCAGTTCTTC.

J is TRBJ1-1 and V is TRBV19; D perhaps matches TRBD1 (6 bases). Germline V gives CDR1 LNHDA, CDR2 SQIVND (reference sequence). Trimming took off 0 bases at V and 4 bases at J, with 12 bases between the two ends. The CDR3 covers 15 residues. The CDR3 loop is CASSIDRRQVTEAFF. In DNA, the CDR3 is TGTGCCAGTAGTATAGATCGCCGACAGGTCACTGAAGCTTTCTTT.